This T cell receptor beta chain emerged from a study of control samples from healthy donors and cancer patients. The CDR3 spans 13 residues. After removal of 8 bases from V and 1 base from J, the junction contained 1 base not matched to a gene. Sequencing was performed with immunoSEQ multiplex PCR; in TCRdb, only in-frame clones are kept and a portion is missing. The table includes about 170,000 clones, roughly 89% detected once. The specimen was blood. This sequence was found in a young man in good health. This chain joins TRBV12-3 or TRBV12-4 and TRBJ1-5, with TRBD1 matching over 8 bases. The CDR3 loop reads CASGQGSNQPQHF. The CDR3 bases are TGTGCCAGCGGACAGGGAAGCAATCAGCCCCAGCATTTT.